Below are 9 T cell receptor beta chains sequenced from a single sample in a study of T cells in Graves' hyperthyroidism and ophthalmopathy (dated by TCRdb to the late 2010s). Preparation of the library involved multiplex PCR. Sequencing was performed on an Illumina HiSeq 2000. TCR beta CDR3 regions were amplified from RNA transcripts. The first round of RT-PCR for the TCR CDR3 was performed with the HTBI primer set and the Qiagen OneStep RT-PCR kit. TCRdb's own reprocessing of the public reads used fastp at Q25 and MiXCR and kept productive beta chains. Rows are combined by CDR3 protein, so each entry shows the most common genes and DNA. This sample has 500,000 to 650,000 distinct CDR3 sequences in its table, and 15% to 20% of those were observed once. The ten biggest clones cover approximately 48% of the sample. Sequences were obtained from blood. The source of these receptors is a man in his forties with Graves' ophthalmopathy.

The CDR3 nucleotides are TGTGCCAGCAGCCAAGATCCGAGCGGGAGGGTTACCGGGGAGCTGTTTTTT. Protein sequence: CASSQDPSGRVTGELFF. V is TRBV4-2 and J is TRBJ2-2; TRBD2 aligns across 10 bases. Germline trimming cut 0 bases from V and 5 bases from J; bases unmatched to any gene: 6. The CDR3 covers 17 residues. The germline V gene has CDR1 LGHNA and CDR2 YNFKEQ.

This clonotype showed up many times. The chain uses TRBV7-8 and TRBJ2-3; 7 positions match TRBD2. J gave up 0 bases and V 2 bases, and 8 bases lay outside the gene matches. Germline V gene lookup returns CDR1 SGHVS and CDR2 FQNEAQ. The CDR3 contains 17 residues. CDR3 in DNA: TGTGCCAGCAGCTTATACCTGACTAGCTTTAGCACAGATACGCAGTATTTT. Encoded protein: CASSLYLTSFSTDTQYF.

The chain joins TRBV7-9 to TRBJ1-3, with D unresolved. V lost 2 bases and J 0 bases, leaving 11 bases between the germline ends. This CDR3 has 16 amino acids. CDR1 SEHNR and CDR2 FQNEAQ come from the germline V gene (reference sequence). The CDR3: CASSLIGESSGNTIYF. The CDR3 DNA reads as TGTGCCAGCAGCTTAATCGGGGAAAGCTCTGGAAACACCATATATTTT. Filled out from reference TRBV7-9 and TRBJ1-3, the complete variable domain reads DTGVSQNPRHKITKRGQNVTFRCDPISEHNRLYWYRQTLGQGPEFLTYFQNEAQLEKSRLLSDRFSAERPKGSFSTLEIQRTEQGDSAMYLCASSLIGESSGNTIYFGEGSWLTVV.

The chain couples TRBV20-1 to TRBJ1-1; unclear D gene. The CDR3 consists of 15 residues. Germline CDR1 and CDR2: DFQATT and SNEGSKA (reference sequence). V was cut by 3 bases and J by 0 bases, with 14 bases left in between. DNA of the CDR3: TGCAGTGCTAGTAAACCAGCTCCTATGAACACTGAAGCTTTCTTT. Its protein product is CSASKPAPMNTEAFF.

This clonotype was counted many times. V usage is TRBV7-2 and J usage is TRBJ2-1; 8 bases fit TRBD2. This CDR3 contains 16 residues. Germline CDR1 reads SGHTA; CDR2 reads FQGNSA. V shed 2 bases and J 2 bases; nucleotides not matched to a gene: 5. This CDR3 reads CASSLIVLAAYNEQFF. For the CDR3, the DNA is TGTGCCAGCAGCTTAATCGTACTAGCGGCCTACAATGAGCAGTTCTTC.

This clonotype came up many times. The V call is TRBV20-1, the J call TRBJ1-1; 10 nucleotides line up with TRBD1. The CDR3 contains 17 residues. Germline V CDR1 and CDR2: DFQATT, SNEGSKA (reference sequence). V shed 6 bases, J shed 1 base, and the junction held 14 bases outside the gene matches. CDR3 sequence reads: CSATGQGMAEANTEAFF. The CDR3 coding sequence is TGCAGTGCCACGGGACAGGGGATGGCCGAGGCGAACACTGAAGCTTTCTTT.

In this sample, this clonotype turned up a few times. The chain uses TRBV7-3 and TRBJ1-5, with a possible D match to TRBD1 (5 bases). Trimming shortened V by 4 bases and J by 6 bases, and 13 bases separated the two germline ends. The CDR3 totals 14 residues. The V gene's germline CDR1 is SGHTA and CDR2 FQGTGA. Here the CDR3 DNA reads TGTGCCAGCAGCTACGGGGGAACGGGTCAGCCCCAGCATTTT. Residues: CASSYGGTGQPQHF. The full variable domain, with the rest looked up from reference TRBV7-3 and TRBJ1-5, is GAGVSQTPSNKVTEKGKYVELRCDPISGHTALYWYRQSLGQGPEFLIYFQGTGAADDSGLPNDRFFAVRPEGSVSTLKIQRTERGDSAVYLCASSYGGTGQPQHFGDGTRLSIL.

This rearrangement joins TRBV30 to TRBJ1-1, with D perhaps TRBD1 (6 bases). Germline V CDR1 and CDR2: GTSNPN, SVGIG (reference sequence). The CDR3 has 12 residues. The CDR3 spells CAWGQVNTEAFF. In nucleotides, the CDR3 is TGTGCTTGGGGGCAGGTAAACACTGAAGCTTTCTTT.

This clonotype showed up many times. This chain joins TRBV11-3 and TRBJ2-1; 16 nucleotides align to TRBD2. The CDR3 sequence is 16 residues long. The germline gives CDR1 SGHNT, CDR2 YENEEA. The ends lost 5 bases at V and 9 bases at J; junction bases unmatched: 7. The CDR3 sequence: CASSVSGLAGGGEQFF. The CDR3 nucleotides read TGTGCCAGCAGCGTATCGGGACTAGCGGGAGGGGGTGAGCAGTTCTTC. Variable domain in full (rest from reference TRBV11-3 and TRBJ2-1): EAGVVQSPRYKIIEKKQPVAFWCNPISGHNTLYWYLQNLGQGPELLIRYENEEAVDDSQLPKDRFSAERLKGVDSTLKIQPAELGDSAVYLCASSVSGLAGGGEQFFGPGTRLTVL.